Below are 26 T cell receptor beta chains sequenced from a single sample in a study of shared clonotypes between healthy human individuals. Sequenced by immunoSEQ multiplex PCR; TCRdb stores in-frame clones only, minus some. The data contain under 2,000,000 clones, roughly 94% of them singletons. Terminally differentiated effector memory CD45RA+ cells were excluded by CCR7 positive selection of CD45RO-negative cells. Sequences were obtained from naive CD8+ T cells sorted from blood. These receptors were obtained from a man aged 18 to 30 in good health.

This clone showed up just a few times. The chain couples TRBV7-9 to TRBJ2-7; the match to TRBD1 covers 7 bases. V lost 8 bases to trimming and J lost 5 bases; unmatched junction nucleotides: 0. This CDR3 region has 10 residues. Germline assignment: CDR1 SEHNR and CDR2 FQNEAQ (reference sequence). For the CDR3, the DNA is TGTGCCAGCCAGGGGGACGAGCAGTACTTC. This gives the protein CASQGDEQYF.

This chain uses TRBV7-9 with TRBJ2-6, with TRBD1 matching over 8 bases. Losses at the gene ends were 5 bases for V and 0 bases for J; bases not matched to a gene: 3. This CDR3 has 16 amino acids. Germline-derived CDR1 and CDR2 are SEHNR and FQNEAQ (reference sequence). The CDR3 DNA reads TGTGCCAGCAGCCGACAGGGGAGCTCTGGGGCCAACGTCCTGACTTTC. Translated, it gives CASSRQGSSGANVLTF.

This sequence joins TRBV7-9 and TRBJ2-1; perhaps TRBD2 as D (5 bases). Trimming left V 1 base short and J 0 bases short, with 13 bases between. The CDR3 consists of 17 residues. Germline V gene data show CDR1 as SEHNR and CDR2 as FQNEAQ (reference sequence). The CDR3 sequence is CASSLVGGPFSYNEQFF. The DNA for the CDR3 is TGTGCCAGCAGCTTAGTGGGCGGGCCTTTCTCCTACAATGAGCAGTTCTTC.

CDR3 loop: CASSVAGQVDQETQYF. In DNA, the CDR3 is TGTGCCAGCAGCGTAGCTGGACAGGTAGACCAAGAGACCCAGTACTTC. The chain is built from TRBV9 and TRBJ2-5, with 7 bases identical to TRBD1. V lost 0 bases to trimming and J lost 0 bases; unmatched junction nucleotides: 5. The germline V gene encodes CDR1 SGDLS and CDR2 YYNGEE. The CDR3 contains 16 residues.

The V gene is TRBV25-1, the J gene TRBJ1-2; TRBD1 is a possible D gene (6 bases). This CDR3 comprises 12 residues. The germline V gene encodes CDR1 MGHDK and CDR2 SYGVNS. This CDR3 is CPFQGIDYGYTF. In DNA form, the CDR3 reads TGTCCCTTCCAGGGGATAGACTATGGCTACACCTTC.

Concerning this clone: The sample has other DNA sequences that encode this CDR3 too. The gene calls are TRBV4-1 and TRBJ2-3; a weak D match, TRBD2 (6 bases). This CDR3 contains 16 residues. The germline V gene encodes CDR1 MGHRA and CDR2 YSYEKL. V shed 0 bases and J shed 0 bases, with 10 bases lying between them. The CDR3 spells CASSQERAGSTDTQYF. For the CDR3, the DNA is TGCGCCAGCAGCCAAGAAAGAGCGGGCAGCACAGATACGCAGTATTTT.

The chain links TRBV6-5 to TRBJ2-7; D is perhaps TRBD1 (5 bases). Trimming removed 8 bases from V and 0 bases from J, with 11 bases in between. The CDR3 length is 13 residues. Looked up from germline, CDR1 is MNHEY and CDR2 is SVGAGI. CDR3 coding DNA: TGTGCCAGCCAGCCCGACAGCTCCTACGAGCAGTACTTC. This encodes CASQPDSSYEQYF.

Concerning this clone: Germline and junction disagree at one end, which may indicate a read error. The chain links TRBV7-7 to TRBJ2-1, with 12 bases matching TRBD2. CDR1 is SSHAT, CDR2 FNYEAQ, per germline (reference sequence). This CDR3 is built from 16 residues. CDR3 coding DNA: TGTGCTAGCAGCCCAGATCTAGCGGGGGGGCAGGGTGAGCAGTTCTTC. Amino acids: CASSPDLAGGQGEQFF.

The chain joins TRBV5-5 to TRBJ2-2; 8 positions agree with TRBD2. CDR3 length: 17 residues. The V gene's germline CDR1 is SGHKS and CDR2 YYEKEE (reference sequence). The ends lost 0 bases at V and 4 bases at J; junction bases unmatched: 8. CDR3 protein: CASSLAVAGGLTGELFF. DNA for the CDR3: TGTGCCAGCAGCTTGGCCGTGGCGGGAGGTCTCACCGGGGAGCTGTTTTTT.

The rearrangement joins TRBV2 to TRBJ2-1; 10 positions match TRBD2. Per the germline V gene, CDR1 is SNHLY and CDR2 is FYNNEI. This CDR3 has 14 amino acids. V was pared by 4 bases and J by 5 bases, with 2 bases of the junction left unmatched. CDR3 bases: TGTGCCAGCAGTGGGACTAGCGGTAACAATGAGCAGTTCTTC. Its protein product is CASSGTSGNNEQFF.

On this clone itself: This clone may be a read error of a much larger clone one base away. The chain combines TRBV13 with TRBJ1-6; D ambiguous. The CDR3 contains 14 residues. Germline-derived CDR1 and CDR2 are PRHDT and FYEKMQ (reference sequence). Trimming shortened V by 1 base and J by 5 bases, and 6 bases separated the two germline ends. CDR3 bases: TGTGCCAGCAGCTTAGAGGGCAATAATTCACCCCTCCACTTT. Residues: CASSLEGNNSPLHF. The full variable domain, its missing parts supplied by reference TRBV13 and TRBJ1-6, is AAGVIQSPRHLIKEKRETATLKCYPIPRHDTVYWYQQGPGQDPQFLISFYEKMQSDKGSIPDRFSAQQFSDYHSELNMSSLELGDSALYFCASSLEGNNSPLHFGNGTRLTVT.

In its sample, this clone was seen once. The chain employs TRBV6-5 and TRBJ2-7; D perhaps matches TRBD2 (5 bases). Germline V gives CDR1 MNHEY, CDR2 SVGAGI. V lost 5 bases to trimming and J lost 6 bases, with 11 bases between them. The CDR3 consists of 12 residues. CDR3 in DNA: TGTGCCAGCAGTCACCCCGGACTCGAGCAGTACTTC. Protein product: CASSHPGLEQYF.

In regard to this clone: Other DNA sequences in the sample encode the same CDR3. V and J are TRBV28 and TRBJ1-1; D is uncertain. V shed 3 bases and J shed 5 bases, with 7 bases lying between them. This CDR3 is 12 amino acids long. The germline gives CDR1 MDHEN, CDR2 SYDVKM. The CDR3 protein is CASSFRGTEAFF. CDR3 nucleotides: TGTGCCAGCAGTTTCCGGGGAACTGAAGCTTTCTTT.

This clone was observed once. The chain is built from TRBV10-1 and TRBJ2-3; tentative D call: TRBD2 (5 bases). Germline CDR1 WNHNN, CDR2 SYGVQD (reference sequence). The CDR3 covers 16 residues. V lost 1 base and J lost 4, with 15 bases in between. The CDR3 DNA reads TGCGCCAGCAGTGAGTTTCTAGAGGGTGAGGCAGATACGCAGTATTTT. Translating gives CASSEFLEGEADTQYF.

Points on this clone: Other DNA sequences in this sample translate to the same CDR3. The chain uses TRBV13 and TRBJ2-7, with TRBD1 matching over 8 bases. The length of the CDR3 is 13 residues. Per germline, CDR1 PRHDT and CDR2 FYEKMQ (reference sequence). Losses at the gene ends were 4 bases for V and 3 bases for J; bases not matched to a gene: 2. The CDR3 protein is CASSSGQGYEQYF. The CDR3 region has the DNA TGTGCCAGCAGCTCCGGACAGGGCTACGAGCAGTACTTC.

This rearrangement joins TRBV7-4 to TRBJ1-1; TRBD1 aligns across 7 bases. Losses at the gene ends were 4 bases for V and 8 bases for J; bases not matched to a gene: 4. In germline, CDR1 is SGHVT, CDR2 SQSDAQ. The CDR3 runs to 12 residues. The CDR3 protein is CASSYRDREAFF. DNA of the CDR3: TGTGCCAGCAGCTACCGGGACAGAGAAGCTTTCTTT.

CDR3 residues: CASSPGTSGGQGYNEQFF. The DNA of the CDR3 is TGTGCCAGCAGCCCCGGGACTAGCGGGGGGCAGGGCTACAATGAGCAGTTCTTC. The V and J genes are TRBV7-9 and TRBJ2-1; TRBD2 matches at 15 bases. In germline, CDR1 is SEHNR, CDR2 FQNEAQ (reference sequence). V was clipped by 5 bases and J by 3 bases; unmatched bases: 8. This CDR3 contains 18 residues.

Concerning this clone itself: Other DNA sequences of this sample code for an identical CDR3. The gene calls are TRBV9 and TRBJ1-2, with 7 nucleotides matching TRBD1. The CDR3 totals 13 residues. Germline-derived CDR1 and CDR2 are SGDLS and YYNGEE. Losses at the gene ends were 4 bases for V and 3 bases for J; bases not matched to a gene: 3. The CDR3 sequence is CASSSDRDYGYTF. CDR3 nucleotide sequence: TGTGCCAGCAGCTCCGACAGGGACTATGGCTACACCTTC.

CDR3: CASSVRTASYEQYF. In DNA form, the CDR3 reads TGTGCCAGCAGTGTTCGGACAGCCTCCTACGAGCAGTACTTC. V gene TRBV6-1 combines with J gene TRBJ2-7, with D perhaps TRBD1 (6 bases). The CDR3 loop spans 14 amino acids. Trimming took off 4 bases at V and 0 bases at J, with 10 bases between the two ends. The germline gives CDR1 MNHNS, CDR2 SASEGT.

With regard to this clone: The sample contains more than one DNA sequence encoding this CDR3. The chain has TRBV27 and TRBJ2-5; D remains ambiguous. This CDR3 spans 12 amino acids. V was trimmed by 0 bases and J by 4 bases, leaving 3 bases between them. Germline V CDR1 and CDR2: MNHEY, SMNVEV (reference sequence). CDR3 in amino acids: CASSLSGETQYF. The CDR3 region has the DNA TGTGCCAGCAGTTTATCTGGAGAGACCCAGTACTTC.

The chain uses TRBV11-2 and TRBJ2-7; D gene unclear. CDR1 SGHAT and CDR2 FQNNGV come from the germline V gene. Trimming removed 0 bases at V and 3 bases at J, with 9 bases between. There are 14 residues in the CDR3. The CDR3, as DNA: TGTGCCAGCAGCTTAGATAAGGTTCTCTACGAGCAGTACTTC. Translating gives CASSLDKVLYEQYF. The whole variable domain, filled in from reference TRBV11-2 and TRBJ2-7, reads EAGVAQSPRYKIIEKRQSVAFWCNPISGHATLYWYQQILGQGPKLLIQFQNNGVVDDSQLPKDRFSAERLKGVDSTLKIQPAKLEDSAVYLCASSLDKVLYEQYFGPGTRLTVT.

The CDR3 DNA is TGCAGCGTTGAAGGTCAGGGATTCGACGAGCAGTACTTC. It is translated as CSVEGQGFDEQYF. The J gene is TRBJ2-7, the V gene TRBV29-1; D may be TRBD1 (5 bases). The germline V and J ends were trimmed by 1 base and 5 bases, with 12 bases remaining between them. The CDR3 consists of 13 residues. Germline-derived CDR1 and CDR2 are SQVTM and ANQGSEA.

About this clone: The sample carries other DNA sequences with the same CDR3. For the CDR3, the DNA is TGTGCCAGCAGCGTAGGCGGGAGTGGAGAGACCCAGTACTTC. It encodes CASSVGGSGETQYF. J is TRBJ2-5 and V is TRBV9, with TRBD2 matching over 7 bases. The CDR3 is 14 residues long. The germline CDR1 and CDR2 sequences are SGDLS and YYNGEE. V was clipped by 0 bases and J by 4 bases; unmatched bases: 3.

This sequence joins TRBV27 and TRBJ1-6, with D possibly TRBD1 on 5 matching bases. The CDR3 is 14 amino acids. The V and J ends lost 6 bases and 10 bases respectively, with 16 bases between them. Per the germline V gene, CDR1 is MNHEY and CDR2 is SMNVEV (reference sequence). As DNA, the CDR3 is TGTGCCAGCAGAAAAGTGGGGGGGGAGTCACCCCTCCACTTT. This gives the protein CASRKVGGESPLHF.

A remark on this clone: The identical CDR3 is also encoded by other nucleotide sequences in the sample. The chain uses TRBV2 and TRBJ2-5, with 8 positions matching TRBD1. The CDR3 extends over 14 amino acids. V was clipped by 1 base and J by 4 bases; unmatched bases: 2. Germline CDR1 reads SNHLY; CDR2 reads FYNNEI. The CDR3 sequence is CASSEGTGRETQYF. Here the CDR3 DNA reads TGTGCCAGCAGTGAAGGGACAGGGAGAGAGACCCAGTACTTC. The whole variable domain, remainder taken from reference TRBV2 and TRBJ2-5, is EPEVTQTPSHQVTQMGQEVILRCVPISNHLYFYWYRQILGQKVEFLVSFYNNEISEKSEIFDDQFSVERPDGSNFTLKIRSTKLEDSAMYFCASSEGTGRETQYFGPGTRLLVL.

The genes are TRBV13 and TRBJ2-3; D is possibly TRBD1 (6 bases). This CDR3 has 13 residues. Germline values: CDR1 PRHDT, CDR2 FYEKMQ (reference sequence). Trimming took 8 bases from V and 1 from J, leaving 10 bases between them. CDR3 in amino acids: CASGHRGTDTQYF. The CDR3 DNA is TGTGCCAGCGGTCACAGGGGCACAGATACGCAGTATTTT.